This note documents a single TCR beta chain sequence. The antigen remains unidentified. This record comes from a study of cytomegalovirus exposure and HLA in healthy donors. The study, taken as a whole, reports: Later work found that TCR association rates differed between HLA loci; DRB1 had the most and HLA-C the fewest. The availability of immune exposure information extended only to CMV serostatus.

Looked up from germline, CDR1 is SGDLS and CDR2 is YYNGEE. The CDR3 consists of 15 residues. The germline V and J ends were trimmed by 0 bases and 6 bases, with 13 bases remaining between them. Amplification used 60 Vbeta primers and 13 Jbeta primers. Method: immunoSEQ multiplex PCR; TCRdb's copy keeps in-frame clones and lacks some. The repertoire holds under 250,000 clones, with less than 85% as singletons. What was sequenced was PBMCs. This sequence was found in a man aged 18 to 35 in good health and CMV-seronegative. The genes are TRBV9 and TRBJ2-4, with D unclear. The DNA for the CDR3 is TGTGCCAGCAGCGTAGAGCAGCGTCCGGGAAACATTCAGTACTTC. This gives the protein CASSVEQRPGNIQYF. Full variable domain (remainder filled in from reference TRBV9 and TRBJ2-4): DSGVTQTPKHLITATGQRVTLRCSPRSGDLSVYWYQQSLDQGLQFLIQYYNGEERAKGNILERFSAQQFPDLHSELNLSSLELGDSALYFCASSVEQRPGNIQYFGAGTRLSVL.